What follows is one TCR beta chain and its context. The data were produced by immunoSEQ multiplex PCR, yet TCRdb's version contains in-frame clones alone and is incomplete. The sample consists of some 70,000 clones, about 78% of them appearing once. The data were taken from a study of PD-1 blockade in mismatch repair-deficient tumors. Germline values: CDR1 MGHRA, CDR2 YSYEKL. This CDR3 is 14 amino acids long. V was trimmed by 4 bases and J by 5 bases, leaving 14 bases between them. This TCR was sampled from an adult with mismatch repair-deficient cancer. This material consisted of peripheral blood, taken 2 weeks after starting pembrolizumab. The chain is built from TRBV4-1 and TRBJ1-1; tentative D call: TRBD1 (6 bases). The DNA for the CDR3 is TGCGCCAGCAGCCCGCCCTCCGGGACAACTGAAGCTTTCTTT. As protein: CASSPPSGTTEAFF.